This T cell receptor (beta chain) was sequenced for a study of early T cells in non-severe SARS-CoV-2 infection. About the research overall: With bulk RNA from unsorted whole blood as input, sequencing yielded unpaired chains.

Trimming stripped 7 bases from V and 2 bases from J, with 14 bases between. The CDR3 consists of 14 residues. The V gene's germline CDR1 is SEHNR and CDR2 FQNEAQ (reference sequence). Notes on the study in general: The study's VDJdb matching favored anti-spike CD8 responses and missed private and CD4 specificities.

Unique molecular identifiers tagged individual cDNA molecules. Each CDR3 protein gets one entry after TCRdb re-called the 5' RACE reads with MiXCR. The sample shows nearly 60,000 distinct CDR3 sequences, about 13% of them seen only once. The sample holds a few counts of this clonotype. Its specificity is unknown. The clonotype comes from an adult who was a healthcare worker with PCR-confirmed SARS-CoV-2 infection or an uninfected control (not recorded which). The specimen was whole blood. This rearrangement joins TRBV7-9 to TRBJ1-1; no definite D call. The DNA for the CDR3 is TGTGCCAGCACGAGGGAAACAGTAAACACTGAAGCTTTCTTT. It encodes CASTRETVNTEAFF.